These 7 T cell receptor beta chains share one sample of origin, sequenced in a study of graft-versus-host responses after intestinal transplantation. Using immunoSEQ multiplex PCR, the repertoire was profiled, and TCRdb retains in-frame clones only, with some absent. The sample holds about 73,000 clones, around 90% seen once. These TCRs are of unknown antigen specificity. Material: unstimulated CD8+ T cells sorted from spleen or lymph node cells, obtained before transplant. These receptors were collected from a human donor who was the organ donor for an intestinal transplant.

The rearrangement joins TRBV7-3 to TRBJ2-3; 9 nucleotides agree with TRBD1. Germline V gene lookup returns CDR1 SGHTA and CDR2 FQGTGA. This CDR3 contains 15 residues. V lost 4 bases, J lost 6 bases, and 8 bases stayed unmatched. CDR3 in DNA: TGTGCCAGCAGCTCGATGGACAGGGGAGGGGATACGCAGTATTTT. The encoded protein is CASSSMDRGGDTQYF.

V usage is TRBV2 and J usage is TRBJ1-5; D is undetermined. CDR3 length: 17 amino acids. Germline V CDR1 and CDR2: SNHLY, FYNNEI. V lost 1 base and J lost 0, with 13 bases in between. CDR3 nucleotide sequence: TGTGCCAGCAGTGAAGGAGTGGGCCGCGTTAGCAATCAGCCCCAGCATTTT. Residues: CASSEGVGRVSNQPQHF.

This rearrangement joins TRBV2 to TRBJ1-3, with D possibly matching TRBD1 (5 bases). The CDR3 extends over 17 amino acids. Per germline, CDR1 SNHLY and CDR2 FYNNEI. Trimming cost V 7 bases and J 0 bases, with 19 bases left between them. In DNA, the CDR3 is TGTGCCAGCACCCCCCCACCAGGACAAGTCTCTGGAAACACCATATATTTT. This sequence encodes CASTPPPGQVSGNTIYF.

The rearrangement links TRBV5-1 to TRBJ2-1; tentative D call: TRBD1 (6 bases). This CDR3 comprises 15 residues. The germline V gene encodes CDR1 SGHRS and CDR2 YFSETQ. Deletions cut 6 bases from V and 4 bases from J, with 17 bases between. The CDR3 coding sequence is TGCGCCAGCACCAACGGACAGACCCGTTACAATGAGCAGTTCTTC. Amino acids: CASTNGQTRYNEQFF.

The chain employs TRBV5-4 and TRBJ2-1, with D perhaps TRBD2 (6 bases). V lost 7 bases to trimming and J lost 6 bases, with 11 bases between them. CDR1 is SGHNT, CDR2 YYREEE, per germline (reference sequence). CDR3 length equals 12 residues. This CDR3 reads CASSPGVNEQFF. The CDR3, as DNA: TGTGCCAGCTCCCCGGGGGTCAATGAGCAGTTCTTC.

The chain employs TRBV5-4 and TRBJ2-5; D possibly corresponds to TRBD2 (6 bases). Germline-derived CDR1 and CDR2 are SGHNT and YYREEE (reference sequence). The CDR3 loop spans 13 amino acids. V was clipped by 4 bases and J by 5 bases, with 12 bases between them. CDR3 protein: CASSGLPPETQYF. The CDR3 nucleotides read TGTGCCAGCAGCGGACTACCTCCGGAGACCCAGTACTTC.

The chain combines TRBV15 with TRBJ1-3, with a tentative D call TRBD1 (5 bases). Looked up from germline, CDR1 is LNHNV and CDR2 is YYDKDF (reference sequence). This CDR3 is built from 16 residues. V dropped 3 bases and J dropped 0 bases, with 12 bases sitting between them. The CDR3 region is CATSRDKGYSGNTIYF. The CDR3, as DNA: TGTGCCACCAGCAGGGATAAGGGGTACTCTGGAAACACCATATATTTT.